Below are 18 T cell receptor beta chains sequenced from a single sample in a study of cytomegalovirus exposure and HLA in healthy donors. With 60 Vbeta and 13 Jbeta primers, the PCR was carried out. Method: immunoSEQ multiplex PCR; TCRdb's copy keeps in-frame clones and lacks some. Its table lists about 70,000 clones. The sample taken for sequencing was PBMCs. These receptors originate from a woman in her twenties or thirties in good health and CMV-seronegative.

The J gene is TRBJ2-1, the V gene TRBV9; TRBD2 matches 8 bases. This CDR3 is built from 13 residues. V lost 3 bases, J lost 10 bases, and 6 bases stayed unmatched. Germline V gene lookup returns CDR1 SGDLS and CDR2 YYNGEE. CDR3 sequence (DNA): TGTGCCAGCAGCGCGGCGAGACTAGCGGAGCAGTTCTTC. This codes for CASSAARLAEQFF.

The V gene is TRBV27, the J gene TRBJ2-4; the D gene is possibly TRBD1 (5 bases). This CDR3 has 15 residues. Trimming shortened V by 5 bases and J by 0 bases, and 11 bases separated the two germline ends. Germline V gene data show CDR1 as MNHEY and CDR2 as SMNVEV (reference sequence). DNA of the CDR3: TGTGCCAGCAGTCCAGGACACCAAGCCAAAAACATTCAGTACTTC. It codes for CASSPGHQAKNIQYF.

The chain links TRBV4-3 to TRBJ2-1; D might be TRBD1 (5 bases). Looked up from germline, CDR1 is LGHNA and CDR2 is YSLEER. The CDR3 sequence is 17 residues long. The germline V and J ends were trimmed by 0 bases and 8 bases, with 20 bases remaining between them. CDR3 sequence: CASSQETETDLWDEQFF. The CDR3 DNA is TGCGCCAGCAGCCAAGAGACAGAGACTGACCTTTGGGATGAGCAGTTCTTC.

This rearrangement joins TRBV19 to TRBJ1-6; possibly TRBD1 for D (5 bases). The germline CDR1 and CDR2 sequences are LNHDA and SQIVND (reference sequence). The CDR3 is 12 amino acids. CDR3 sequence: CASRGGNSPLHF. CDR3 nucleotide sequence: TGTGCGTCCCGTGGGGGGAATTCACCCCTCCACTTT.

A note on this clone: At the DNA level, this CDR3 is encoded by other sequences in the same sample as well. The chain uses TRBV30 and TRBJ1-6; D gene unclear. The CDR3 loop spans 13 amino acids. The germline V and J ends were trimmed by 5 bases and 7 bases, with 12 bases remaining between them. Germline V CDR1 and CDR2: GTSNPN, SVGIG (reference sequence). The CDR3 coding sequence is TGTGCCTGGGAGGAATTCCGAAATTCACCCCTCCACTTT. As protein: CAWEEFRNSPLHF.

The chain recombines TRBV28 with TRBJ2-7, with 9 bases identical to TRBD1. The CDR3 is 16 amino acids. V was clipped by 5 bases and J by 3 bases; unmatched bases: 11. CDR1 is MDHEN, CDR2 SYDVKM, per germline. The CDR3 region is CASSSPGQGLLYEQYF. The CDR3 DNA follows: TGTGCCAGCAGTAGCCCAGGACAGGGGTTGCTCTACGAGCAGTACTTC.

V usage is TRBV5-1 and J usage is TRBJ1-2; a weak D match, TRBD1 (6 bases). Germline CDR1 reads SGHRS; CDR2 reads YFSETQ. The V gene lost 0 bases and the J gene lost 7 bases, with 10 bases spanning the gap. This CDR3 spans 13 amino acids. This chain's CDR3 is CASSLDRDAGYTF. The DNA of the CDR3 is TGCGCCAGCAGCTTGGACAGGGATGCTGGCTACACCTTC.

The gene calls are TRBV30 and TRBJ1-2; weak D call: TRBD1 (6 bases). The CDR3 has 14 amino acids. V lost 5 bases to trimming and J lost 1 base, with 14 bases between them. In germline, CDR1 is GTSNPN, CDR2 SVGIG (reference sequence). Written as DNA, the CDR3 is TGTGCCTGGGCGGCAGGGGCTCTTAACTATGGCTACACCTTC. Amino acid sequence: CAWAAGALNYGYTF.

The chain links TRBV6-1 to TRBJ2-7; 9 bases are a match to TRBD2. Trimming cost V 8 bases and J 0 bases; bases outside gene matches: 5. Germline V gene sequence: CDR1 MNHNS, CDR2 SASEGT. This CDR3 region has 14 residues. The CDR3 DNA is TGTGCCAGCCGACGTAGCGGGAGCTCCTACGAGCAGTACTTC. Amino acids: CASRRSGSSYEQYF.

The chain's CDR3 is CASSPGTFQETQYF. The DNA for the CDR3 is TGTGCCAGCAGCCCCGGGACTTTCCAAGAGACCCAGTACTTC. V gene TRBV11-2 combines with J gene TRBJ2-5; perhaps TRBD2 as D (6 bases). Looked up from germline, CDR1 is SGHAT and CDR2 is FQNNGV. The CDR3 sequence is 14 residues long. Trimming took off 5 bases at V and 1 base at J, with 11 bases between the two ends.

The V call is TRBV28, the J call TRBJ2-4; D gene ambiguous. This CDR3 region has 15 residues. V shed 2 bases and J shed 1 base, with 9 bases lying between them. The germline CDR1 and CDR2 sequences are MDHEN and SYDVKM. The CDR3 loop is CASSLKGVAKNIQYF. The CDR3 coding sequence is TGTGCCAGCAGTTTAAAAGGAGTCGCCAAAAACATTCAGTACTTC.

J is TRBJ1-2 and V is TRBV9; D gene ambiguous. CDR3 size: 15 residues. The V gene lost 0 bases and the J gene lost 4 bases, with 13 bases spanning the gap. Looked up from germline, CDR1 is SGDLS and CDR2 is YYNGEE. CDR3 residues: CASSVDAAWPYGYTF. CDR3 DNA: TGTGCCAGCAGCGTAGATGCGGCCTGGCCCTATGGCTACACCTTC.

The V and J genes are TRBV10-1 and TRBJ2-7; 13 nucleotides align to TRBD2. CDR3 length: 16 residues. V lost 8 bases and J lost 3; bases outside the gene matches: 10. Germline lookup yields CDR1 WNHNN and CDR2 SYGVQD (reference sequence). CDR3 sequence: CASGGLAGKSFYEQYF. The CDR3 region has the DNA TGCGCCAGCGGGGGACTAGCGGGAAAAAGTTTCTACGAGCAGTACTTC.

This chain uses TRBV5-1 with TRBJ2-7; no reliable D call. The CDR3 loop spans 13 amino acids. Germline CDR1 reads SGHRS; CDR2 reads YFSETQ. V was pared by 0 bases and J by 2 bases, with 6 bases between. CDR3 sequence reads: CASSLDSTYEQYF. The CDR3 bases are TGCGCCAGCAGCTTGGACAGTACCTACGAGCAGTACTTC.

V and J are TRBV4-1 and TRBJ2-3; D unclear. The germline V and J ends were trimmed by 1 base and 4 bases, with 6 bases remaining between them. The V gene's germline CDR1 is MGHRA and CDR2 YSYEKL. This CDR3 has 13 residues. The CDR3 sequence: CASSQAVSDTQYF. DNA for the CDR3: TGCGCCAGCAGCCAAGCGGTATCAGATACGCAGTATTTT.

The genes are TRBV6-5 and TRBJ2-2; the match to TRBD2 covers 8 bases. Germline trimming cut 8 bases from V and 5 bases from J; bases unmatched to any gene: 7. Germline V gene sequence: CDR1 MNHEY, CDR2 SVGAGI. This CDR3 region has 14 residues. The CDR3 DNA sequence: TGTGCCAGCGGTAGAGCGGGAGAGACCGGGGAGCTGTTTTTT. This gives the protein CASGRAGETGELFF.

CDR3 amino acids: CASSLRSTGDRGNQPQHF. The CDR3 bases are TGTGCCAGCAGCTTACGATCGACAGGGGACCGGGGCAATCAGCCCCAGCATTTT. The chain joins TRBV7-2 to TRBJ1-5, with 8 bases that match TRBD1. J gave up 2 bases and V 2 bases, and 11 bases lay outside the gene matches. The germline V gene has CDR1 SGHTA and CDR2 FQGNSA. The CDR3 sequence is 18 residues long.

The J gene is TRBJ1-5, the V gene TRBV4-1; D not certain. Trimming left V 0 bases short and J 6 bases short, with 6 bases between. Germline V CDR1 and CDR2: MGHRA, YSYEKL. CDR3 length: 13 amino acids. The CDR3 here is CASSQESGQPQHF. DNA for the CDR3: TGCGCCAGCAGCCAAGAATCGGGTCAGCCCCAGCATTTT.